This entry is about one TCR beta chain. Categorization into cohorts depended on clinical history that participants reported. These data come from a study of blood T cell repertoires in COVID-19. On the study more broadly: Samples came from the United States, Italy and Spain, spanning acute and convalescent COVID-19. The cDNA or gDNA used as material had been derived from T cells, B-cell-depleted T cells, or PBMCs.

With V trimmed by 6 bases and J by 3 bases, 4 bases remained unmatched. Per the germline V gene, CDR1 is LNHDA and CDR2 is SQIVND (reference sequence). This CDR3 comprises 15 residues. The table came from immunoSEQ multiplex PCR; TCRdb's copy has only in-frame clones and leaves some out. Among some 300,000 clones listed, around 91% were seen once. The sequenced material came from PBMCs or T cells enriched from blood (not recorded which). This TCR came from a woman in her late teens or twenties with acute COVID-19. The chain carries TRBV19 and TRBJ2-3; 12 positions agree with TRBD2. CDR3 loop: CASSPTSGRTDTQYF. CDR3 nucleotide sequence: TGTGCCAGTAGCCCGACTAGCGGGAGAACAGATACGCAGTATTTT.